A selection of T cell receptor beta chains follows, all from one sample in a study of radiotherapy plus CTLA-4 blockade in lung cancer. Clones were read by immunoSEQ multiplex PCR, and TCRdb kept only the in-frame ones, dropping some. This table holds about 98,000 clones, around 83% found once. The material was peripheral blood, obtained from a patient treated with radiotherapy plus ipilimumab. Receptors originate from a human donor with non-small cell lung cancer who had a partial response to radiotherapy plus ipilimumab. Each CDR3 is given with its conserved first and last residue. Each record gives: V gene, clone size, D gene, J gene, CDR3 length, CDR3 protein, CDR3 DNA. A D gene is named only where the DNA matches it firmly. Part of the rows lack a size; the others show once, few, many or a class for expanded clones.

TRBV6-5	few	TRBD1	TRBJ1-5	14	CASRDRGLYQPQHF	TGTGCCAGCAGGGACAGGGGGCTTTATCAGCCCCAGCATTTT
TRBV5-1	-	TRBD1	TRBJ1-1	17	CASSLTGGTTMNTEAFF	TGCGCCAGCAGCTTGACAGGGGGCACCACCATGAACACTGAAGCTTTCTTT
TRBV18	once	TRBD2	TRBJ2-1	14	CASSPLAGDNEQFF	TGTGCCAGCTCACCATTAGCGGGAGACAATGAGCAGTTCTTC
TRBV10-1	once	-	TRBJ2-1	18	CASSVGLAPLGSYNEQFF	TGCGCCAGCAGTGTAGGGCTAGCCCCCCTAGGCTCCTACAATGAGCAGTTCTTC
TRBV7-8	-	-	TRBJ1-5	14	CASSLGAGVQPQHF	TGTGCCAGCAGCTTAGGGGCAGGGGTCCAGCCCCAGCATTTT
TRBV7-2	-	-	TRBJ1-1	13	CASSLFSEILAFF	TGTGCCAGCAGCTTATTTTCTGAGATCTTAGCTTTCTTT
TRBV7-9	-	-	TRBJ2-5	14	CASSTRLLQETQYF	TGTGCCAGCAGCACCCGACTACTCCAAGAGACCCAGTACTTC
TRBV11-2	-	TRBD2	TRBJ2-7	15	CASTSGEAGSYEQYF	TGTGCCAGCACCTCCGGGGAAGCGGGGTCCTACGAGCAGTACTTC
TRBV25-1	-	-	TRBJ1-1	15	CASSDRTRGNTEAFF	TGTGCCAGCAGTGATAGGACCAGGGGCAACACTGAAGCTTTCTTT
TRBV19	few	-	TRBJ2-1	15	CASSTIAAVYNEQFF	TGTGCCAGTAGTACCATAGCGGCCGTCTACAATGAGCAGTTCTTC
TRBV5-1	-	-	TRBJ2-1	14	CASSLGRVGDEQFF	TGCGCCAGCAGCTTGGGACGGGTTGGAGATGAGCAGTTCTTC